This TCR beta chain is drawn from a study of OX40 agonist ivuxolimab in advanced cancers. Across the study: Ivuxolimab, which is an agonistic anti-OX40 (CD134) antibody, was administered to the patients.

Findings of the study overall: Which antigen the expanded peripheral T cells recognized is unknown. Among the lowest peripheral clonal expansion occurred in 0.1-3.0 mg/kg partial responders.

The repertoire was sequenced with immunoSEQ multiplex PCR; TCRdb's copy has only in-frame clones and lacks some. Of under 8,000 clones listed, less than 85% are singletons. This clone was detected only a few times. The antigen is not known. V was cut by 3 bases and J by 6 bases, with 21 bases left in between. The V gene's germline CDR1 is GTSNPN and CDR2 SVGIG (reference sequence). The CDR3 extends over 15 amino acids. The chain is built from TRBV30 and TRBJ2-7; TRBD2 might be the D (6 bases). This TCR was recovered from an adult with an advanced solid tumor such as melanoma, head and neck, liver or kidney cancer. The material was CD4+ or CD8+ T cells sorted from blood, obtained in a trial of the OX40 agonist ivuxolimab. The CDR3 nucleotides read TGTGCCTGGAGCTTCGGGACTGGGAGAAGGGGCGAGCAGTACTTC. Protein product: CAWSFGTGRRGEQYF.